The following is a T cell receptor (beta chain) sequence with its context. These data originate in a study of neurological immune-mediated disorders. Synthesis of cDNA was accomplished via 5'RACE employing 10-nucleotide random UMIs. In every sequencing run, more than 180 million TCR-beta sequences were generated from 15-18 subjects. TCRdb independently ran MiXCR on the 5' RACE reads; one entry per CDR3 protein. In the table there are 65,000 to 80,000 distinct CDR3 sequences, 17% of which are singletons. Among the participants, healthy controls were blood bank volunteers in Maryland, USA. This CDR3 has 14 amino acids. Germline V gene lookup returns CDR1 WSHSY and CDR2 SAAADI.

This TCR derives from a woman aged 40 to 55 in good health. The chain carries TRBV10-2 and TRBJ1-6; TRBD1 is a possible D gene (5 bases). Sequenced sample: PBMCs. CDR3 DNA sequence: TGCGCTACTACGGGGAGGGGCCAGTATTCACCCCTCCACTTT. Amino acid sequence: CATTGRGQYSPLHF.